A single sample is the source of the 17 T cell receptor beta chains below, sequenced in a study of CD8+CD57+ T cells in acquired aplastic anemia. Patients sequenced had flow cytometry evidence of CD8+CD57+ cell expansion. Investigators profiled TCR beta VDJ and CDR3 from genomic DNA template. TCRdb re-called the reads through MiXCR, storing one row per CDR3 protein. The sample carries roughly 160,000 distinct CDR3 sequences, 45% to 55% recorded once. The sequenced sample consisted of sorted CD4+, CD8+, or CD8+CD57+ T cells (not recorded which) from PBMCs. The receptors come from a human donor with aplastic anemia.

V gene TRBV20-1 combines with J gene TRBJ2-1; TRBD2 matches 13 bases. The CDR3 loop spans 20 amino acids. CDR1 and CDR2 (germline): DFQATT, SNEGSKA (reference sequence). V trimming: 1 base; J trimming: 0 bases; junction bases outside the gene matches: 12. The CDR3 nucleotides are TGCAGTGCTAGAGGTAACGGGACTAGCGGGACCTATCGCTCCTACAATGAGCAGTTCTTC. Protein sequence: CSARGNGTSGTYRSYNEQFF.

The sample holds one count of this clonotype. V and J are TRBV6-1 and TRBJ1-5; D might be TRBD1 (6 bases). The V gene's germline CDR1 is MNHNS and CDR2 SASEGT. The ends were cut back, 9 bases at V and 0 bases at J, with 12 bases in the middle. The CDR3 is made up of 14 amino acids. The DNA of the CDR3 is TGTGCCAGACAGGGTAGCTATAGCAATCAGCCCCAGCATTTT. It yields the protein CARQGSYSNQPQHF.

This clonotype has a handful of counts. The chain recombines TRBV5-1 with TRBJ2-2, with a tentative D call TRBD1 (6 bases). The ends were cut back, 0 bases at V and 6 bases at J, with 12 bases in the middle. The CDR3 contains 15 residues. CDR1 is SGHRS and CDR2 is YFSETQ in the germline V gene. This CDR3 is CASSLVGAGAGELFF. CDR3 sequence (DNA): TGCGCCAGCAGCTTGGTGGGGGCTGGCGCCGGGGAGCTGTTTTTT.

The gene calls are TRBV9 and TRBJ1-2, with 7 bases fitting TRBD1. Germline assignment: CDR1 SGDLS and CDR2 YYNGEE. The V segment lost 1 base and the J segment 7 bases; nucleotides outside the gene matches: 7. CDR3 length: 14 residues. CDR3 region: CASSVSGTAGGYTF. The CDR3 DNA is TGTGCCAGCAGCGTATCTGGGACAGCCGGTGGCTACACCTTC.

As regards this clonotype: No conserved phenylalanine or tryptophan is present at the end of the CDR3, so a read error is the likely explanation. The CDR3 protein is CASSEEASYEAFL. CDR3 nucleotides: TGTGCCAGCAGTGAAGAGGCGTCTTATGAAGCTTTCCTT. V usage is TRBV6-1 and J usage is TRBJ1-1; D gene unclear. Germline values: CDR1 MNHNS, CDR2 SASEGT. The V end lost 1 base, the J end lost 7 bases, and 10 bases lay between the germline ends. The CDR3 is 13 residues long.

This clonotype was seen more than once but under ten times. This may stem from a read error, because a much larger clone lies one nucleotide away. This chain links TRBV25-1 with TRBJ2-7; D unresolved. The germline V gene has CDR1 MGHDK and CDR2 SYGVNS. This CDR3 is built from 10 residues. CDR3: CTSSDTAWYF. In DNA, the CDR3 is TGTACCAGCAGTGACACCGCGTGGTACTTC.

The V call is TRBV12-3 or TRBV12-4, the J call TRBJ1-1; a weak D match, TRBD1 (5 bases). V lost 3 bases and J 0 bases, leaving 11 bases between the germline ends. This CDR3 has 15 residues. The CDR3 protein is CASSFSGRVNTEAFF. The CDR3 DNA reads TGTGCCAGCAGTTTTTCGGGCAGGGTGAACACTGAAGCTTTCTTT.

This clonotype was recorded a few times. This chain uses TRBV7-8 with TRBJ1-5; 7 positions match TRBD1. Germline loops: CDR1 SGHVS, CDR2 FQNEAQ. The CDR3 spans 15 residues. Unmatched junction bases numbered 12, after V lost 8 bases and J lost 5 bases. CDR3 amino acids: CASPGEEDRDQPQHF. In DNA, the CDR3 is TGTGCCAGCCCGGGGGAGGAAGACAGGGATCAGCCCCAGCATTTT. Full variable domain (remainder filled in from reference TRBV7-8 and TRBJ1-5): GAGVSQSPRYKVAKRGQDVALRCDPISGHVSLFWYQQALGQGPEFLTYFQNEAQLDKSGLPSDRFFAERPEGSVSTLKIQRTQQEDSAVYLCASPGEEDRDQPQHFGDGTRLSIL.

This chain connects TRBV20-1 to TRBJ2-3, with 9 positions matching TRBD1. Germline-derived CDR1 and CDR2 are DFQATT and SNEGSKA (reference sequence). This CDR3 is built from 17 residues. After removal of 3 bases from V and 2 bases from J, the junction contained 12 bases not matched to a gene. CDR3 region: CSARDGQGTVATDTQYF. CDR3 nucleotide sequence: TGCAGTGCTAGGGATGGACAGGGGACCGTAGCCACAGATACGCAGTATTTT.

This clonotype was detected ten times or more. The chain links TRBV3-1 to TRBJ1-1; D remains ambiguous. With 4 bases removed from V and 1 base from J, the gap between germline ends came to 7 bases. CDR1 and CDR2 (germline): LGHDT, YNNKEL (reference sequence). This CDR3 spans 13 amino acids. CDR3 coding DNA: TGTGCCAGCAGCCCCGTTGGGAACACTGAAGCTTTCTTT. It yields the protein CASSPVGNTEAFF.

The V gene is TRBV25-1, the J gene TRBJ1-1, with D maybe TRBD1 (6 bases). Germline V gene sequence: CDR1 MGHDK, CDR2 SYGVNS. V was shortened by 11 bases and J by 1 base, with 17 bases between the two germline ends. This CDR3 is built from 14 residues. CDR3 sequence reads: CAARGRGANTEAFF. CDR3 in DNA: TGTGCCGCTCGGGGGCGGGGAGCGAACACTGAAGCTTTCTTT. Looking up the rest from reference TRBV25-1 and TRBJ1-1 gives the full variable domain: EADIYQTPRYLVIGTGKKITLECSQTMGHDKMYWYQQDPGMELHLIHYSYGVNSTEKGDLSSESTVSRIRTEHFPLTLESARPSHTSQYLCAARGRGANTEAFFGQGTRLTVV.

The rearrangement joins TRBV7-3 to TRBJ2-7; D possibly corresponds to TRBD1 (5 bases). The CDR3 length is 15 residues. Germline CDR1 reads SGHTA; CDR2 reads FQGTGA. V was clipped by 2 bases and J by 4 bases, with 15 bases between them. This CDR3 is CASSLSYGQGYEQYF. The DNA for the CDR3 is TGTGCCAGCAGCTTATCATACGGGCAGGGTTACGAGCAGTACTTC.

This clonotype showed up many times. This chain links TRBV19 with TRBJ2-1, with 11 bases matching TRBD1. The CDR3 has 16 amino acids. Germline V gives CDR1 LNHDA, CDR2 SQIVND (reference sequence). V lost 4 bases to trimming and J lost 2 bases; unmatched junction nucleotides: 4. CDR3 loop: CASSTQGQGAYNEQFF. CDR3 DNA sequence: TGTGCCAGTAGTACCCAGGGACAGGGGGCCTACAATGAGCAGTTCTTC. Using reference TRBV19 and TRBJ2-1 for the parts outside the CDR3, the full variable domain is DGGITQSPKYLFRKEGQNVTLSCEQNLNHDAMYWYRQDPGQGLRLIYYSQIVNDFQKGDIAEGYSVSREKKESFPLTVTSAQKNPTAFYLCASSTQGQGAYNEQFFGPGTRLTVL.

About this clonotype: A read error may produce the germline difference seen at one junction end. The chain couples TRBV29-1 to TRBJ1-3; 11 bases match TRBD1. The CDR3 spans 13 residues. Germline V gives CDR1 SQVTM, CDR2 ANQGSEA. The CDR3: CSVAGTGGNTVCF. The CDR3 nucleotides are TGCAGCGTTGCCGGGACAGGGGGAAACACCGTATGTTTT.

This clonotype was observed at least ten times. The DNA for the CDR3 is TGCAGCGCCGGACAGTTGAACACTGAAGCTTTCTTT. This sequence encodes CSAGQLNTEAFF. The rearrangement links TRBV29-1 to TRBJ1-1, with D possibly TRBD1 on 6 matching bases. The CDR3 length is 12 residues. The V end was cut by 7 bases, the J end by 0 bases, with 9 bases between. The germline CDR1 and CDR2 sequences are SQVTM and ANQGSEA.

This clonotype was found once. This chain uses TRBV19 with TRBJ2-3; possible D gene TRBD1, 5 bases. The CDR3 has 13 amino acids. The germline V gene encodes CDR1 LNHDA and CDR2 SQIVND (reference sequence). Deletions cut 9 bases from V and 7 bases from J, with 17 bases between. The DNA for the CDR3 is TGTGCCAGCTCACCGGTGGGGCACAATACGCAGTATTTT. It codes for CASSPVGHNTQYF.

Here the CDR3 reads CATRAQGRYEQYF. The CDR3, as DNA: TGTGCCACCAGAGCCCAGGGGCGGTACGAGCAGTACTTC. V and J are TRBV15 and TRBJ2-7; tentatively, D is TRBD1 (6 bases). The V gene's germline CDR1 is LNHNV and CDR2 YYDKDF (reference sequence). Trimming took off 6 bases at V and 4 bases at J, with 13 bases between the two ends. This CDR3 spans 13 amino acids.